This T cell receptor (beta chain) comes out of a study of T cell clonotyping in hematopoietic cell transplantation. V was pared by 0 bases and J by 4 bases, with 2 bases of the junction left unmatched. The CDR3 runs to 15 residues. In germline, CDR1 is MNHEY, CDR2 SVGAGI. Sequencing was performed with immunoSEQ multiplex PCR; in TCRdb, only in-frame clones are kept and a portion is missing. Of about 4,600 clones detected, about three quarters appear once; the ten largest clones hold approximately 30%. This chain uses TRBV6-5 with TRBJ2-5; TRBD1 aligns across 10 bases. The source of this sequence is a female patient aged 50-59 years who had an allogeneic stem cell transplant from an unrelated donor, so the T cells may come from the graft donor. Some clones in this sample may be carry-over from other donors' samples. Specimen: peripheral blood mononuclear cells, collected 100 days after allogeneic stem cell transplant. CDR3 DNA sequence: TGTGCCAGCAGTTACTCGTGGACAGGGGGAGAGACCCAGTACTTC. It translates to CASSYSWTGGETQYF.